This is a list of T cell receptor beta chains from one sample in a study of blood T cell repertoires in COVID-19. Only in-frame clones appear in the TCRdb table, and some are missing; sequencing was by immunoSEQ multiplex PCR. The sample yields 200,000 to 250,000 clones, around 80% seen once. The sample taken for sequencing was PBMCs or T cells enriched from blood (not recorded which). The receptors come from a man in his sixties who had recovered from COVID-19. CDR3s include the opening cysteine and the closing phenylalanine or tryptophan. A D gene is named only where the DNA matches it firmly. Size is omitted from some rows. Given values are once, few, many or a class for expanded clones.

clone_size	j_call	v_call	d_call	cdr3_nt	cdr3_aa
.	TRBJ1-2	TRBV2	.	TGTGCCAGCAGTGCGCAGGGTTCACACTATGGCTACACCTTC	CASSAQGSHYGYTF
.	TRBJ2-5	TRBV9	.	TGTGCCAGCAGCGCGGGGGTTCAAGAGACCCAGTACTTC	CASSAGVQETQYF
.	TRBJ2-6	TRBV3-1/TRBV3-2	.	TGTGCCAGCAGCCATTGGGGAGCTGGGGCCAACGTCCTGACTTTC	CASSHWGAGANVLTF
.	TRBJ1-1	TRBV20-1	TRBD1	TGCAGTGCTGGGGACAGAACTGAAGCTTTCTTT	CSAGDRTEAFF
.	TRBJ2-5	TRBV12-5	.	TGTGCTAGTGGCCCGACAGGCGCCACGTACCAAGAGACCCAGTACTTC	CASGPTGATYQETQYF
.	TRBJ1-3	TRBV21-1	.	TGTGCCAGCAGCAACCATTCGGGACAGGGGCCTGGAAACACCATATATTTT	CASSNHSGQGPGNTIYF
.	TRBJ1-2	TRBV11-2	.	TGTGCCAGCAGCGGGGTAAACGGGGTGTATGGCTACACCTTC	CASSGVNGVYGYTF
.	TRBJ2-5	TRBV5-1	TRBD1	TGCGCCAGCAGCCCGACAGGGGTGGAGACCCAGTACTTC	CASSPTGVETQYF
.	TRBJ1-1	TRBV5-1	TRBD1	TGCGCCAGCAGCTCTTCCGGGACAGCCAACACTGAAGCTTTCTTT	CASSSSGTANTEAFF
.	TRBJ1-2	TRBV18	TRBD1	TGTGCCAGCTCACAGGGGGCAGATAACTATGGCTACACCTTC	CASSQGADNYGYTF
.	TRBJ1-1	TRBV15	TRBD1	TGTGCCACCAGCAGAGAGGAGGGACAGGGAAGCAAAGCTTTCTTT	CATSREEGQGSKAFF
.	TRBJ2-3	TRBV5-4	TRBD1	TGTGCCAGCAGCTCCGGACAGGCCCGCACAGATACGCAGTATTTT	CASSSGQARTDTQYF
.	TRBJ2-7	TRBV12-3/TRBV12-4	.	TGTGCCAGCAGTTTAACGGTCGAGCAGTACTTC	CASSLTVEQYF
.	TRBJ1-2	TRBV19	TRBD1	TGTGCCAGTAACCCCTTCGGCAGGGGGGATATGACTCATGGCTACACCTTC	CASNPFGRGDMTHGYTF
.	TRBJ1-4	TRBV29-1	TRBD1	TGCAGCGTCGCCACAGGGGCCGCTAATGAAAAACTGTTTTTT	CSVATGAANEKLFF
once	TRBJ2-1	TRBV5-6	TRBD2	TGTGCCAGCAGCTCACCCACTAGCGGAGGTTCCTACAATGAGCAGTTCTTC	CASSSPTSGGSYNEQFF
.	TRBJ2-5	TRBV12-5	.	TGTGCTAGTGGTCCCCCATCGACAGGTTTTGAGACCCAGTACTTC	CASGPPSTGFETQYF
once	TRBJ2-1	TRBV12-3/TRBV12-4	TRBD2	TGTGCCAGCAGTTTAATAGCGGGGAATGAGCAGTTCTTC	CASSLIAGNEQFF
once	TRBJ2-7	TRBV11-3	.	TGTGCCAGCAGCACCACCGGGGAGCAGTACTTC	CASSTTGEQYF
.	TRBJ2-5	TRBV18	.	TGTGCCAGCTCACTCCCGCAGGGGAAGGGGACCCAGTACTTC	CASSLPQGKGTQYF
.	TRBJ2-3	TRBV12-5	TRBD2	TGTGCTAGTGGACCCCGGGGGGGAGGCACAGATACGCAGTATTTT	CASGPRGGGTDTQYF
.	TRBJ2-2	TRBV7-9	.	TGTGCCAGCAGCTTAACCCAGGGTATGAACACCGGGGAGCTGTTTTTT	CASSLTQGMNTGELFF
.	TRBJ1-4	TRBV7-9	TRBD1	TGTGCCAGCAGCCAGAGACAGGGGGACGAAAAACTGTTTTTT	CASSQRQGDEKLFF
.	TRBJ2-2	TRBV12-5	.	TGTGCTAGTGGTTTGGGGATGGGGCCCGGGGAGCTGTTTTTT	CASGLGMGPGELFF
.	TRBJ2-2	TRBV5-4	TRBD2	TGTGCCAGCAGCTTGGCCATTAGCGGGGGGCTCAGCACCGGGGAGCTGTTTTTT	CASSLAISGGLSTGELFF
.	TRBJ2-5	TRBV20-1	.	TGCAGTGCTACCCCACAAGAGACCCAGTACTTC	CSATPQETQYF
.	TRBJ1-2	TRBV3-1/TRBV3-2	.	TGTGCCAGCAGCCAAGGGGATGAGGGAGGCTACACCTTC	CASSQGDEGGYTF
.	TRBJ1-5	TRBV12-3/TRBV12-4	.	TGTGCCAGCAGAAACACAGGCAATCAGCCCCAGCATTTT	CASRNTGNQPQHF
.	TRBJ2-3	TRBV7-8	.	TGTGCCAGCAGCTTAGTTTTGAGATCAGATACGCAGTATTTT	CASSLVLRSDTQYF
.	TRBJ2-1	TRBV20-1	TRBD1	TGCAGTGCTAGTCGGGACAGAGACAATGAGCAGTTCTTC	CSASRDRDNEQFF
.	TRBJ2-7	TRBV10-3	TRBD1	TGTGCCATCAGTGAGGCACGACAGGGGAACTACGAGCAGTACTTC	CAISEARQGNYEQYF
.	TRBJ1-2	TRBV10-3	.	TGTGCCATCAGGCCCGGGGCCGGGGGGGATTTAACTAACTATGGCTACACCTTC	CAIRPGAGGDLTNYGYTF
.	TRBJ2-3	TRBV11-3	TRBD1	TGTGCCAGCAGCTTAGGGACAGGGGGCACAGATACGCAGTATTTT	CASSLGTGGTDTQYF
.	TRBJ1-1	TRBV13	TRBD1	TGTGCCAGCATCCTTTACAGGGGAAGTGTTGAAGCTTTCTTT	CASILYRGSVEAFF
.	TRBJ1-3	TRBV15	TRBD1	TGTGCCACCAGCAGAGGGGACAGAAGTACCGCTGGAAACACCATATATTTT	CATSRGDRSTAGNTIYF
.	TRBJ2-7	TRBV11-2	.	TGTGCCAGCAGCTTAGATCCGGACTTCTCCTACGAGCAGTACTTC	CASSLDPDFSYEQYF
.	TRBJ1-2	TRBV15	.	TGTGCCACCAGCAGAGAAACCACAAACTATGGCTACACCTTC	CATSRETTNYGYTF
.	TRBJ2-7	TRBV7-9	TRBD2	TGTGCCAGCAGCTTAAGGACTAGCGGGCCCTACGAGCAGTACTTC	CASSLRTSGPYEQYF
.	TRBJ2-2	TRBV19	.	TGTGCCAGTAGTATAGACCTGACAGGGAACACCGGGGAGCTGTTTTTT	CASSIDLTGNTGELFF
.	TRBJ1-2	TRBV6-2/TRBV6-3	.	TGTGCCAGCAGTTCCCCCGGACAGTGGGAAAACTATGGCTACACCTTC	CASSSPGQWENYGYTF
once	TRBJ2-3	TRBV27	TRBD1	TGTGCCACCCTGGACAGGGGGAGGGATACGCAGTATTTT	CATLDRGRDTQYF
.	TRBJ2-3	TRBV15	TRBD2	TGTGCCACCAGCGGAAGCGGGGTTACGCAGTATTTT	CATSGSGVTQYF